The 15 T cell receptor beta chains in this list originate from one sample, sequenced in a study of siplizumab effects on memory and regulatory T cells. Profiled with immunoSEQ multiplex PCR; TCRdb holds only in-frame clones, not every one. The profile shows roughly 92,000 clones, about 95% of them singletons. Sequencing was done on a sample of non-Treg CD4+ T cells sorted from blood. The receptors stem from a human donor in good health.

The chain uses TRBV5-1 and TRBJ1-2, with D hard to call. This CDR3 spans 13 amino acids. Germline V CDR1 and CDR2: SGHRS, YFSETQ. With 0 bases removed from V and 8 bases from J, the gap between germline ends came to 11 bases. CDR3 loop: CASSLGQLGGYTF. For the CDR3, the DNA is TGCGCCAGCAGCTTGGGACAACTTGGAGGCTACACCTTC.

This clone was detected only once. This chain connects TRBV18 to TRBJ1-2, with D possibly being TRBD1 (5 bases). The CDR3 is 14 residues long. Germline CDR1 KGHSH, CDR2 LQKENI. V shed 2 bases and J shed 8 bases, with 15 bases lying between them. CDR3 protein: CASSPLGEASGYTF. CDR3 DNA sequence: TGTGCCAGCTCACCATTGGGGGAGGCAAGCGGCTACACCTTC.

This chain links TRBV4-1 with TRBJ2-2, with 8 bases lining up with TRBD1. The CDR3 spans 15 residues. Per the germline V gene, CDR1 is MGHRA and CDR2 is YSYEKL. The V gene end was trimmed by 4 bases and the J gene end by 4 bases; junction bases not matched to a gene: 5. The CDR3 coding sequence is TGCGCCAGCAGCCCGCCGACAGGGGTCACCGGGGAGCTGTTTTTT. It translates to CASSPPTGVTGELFF.

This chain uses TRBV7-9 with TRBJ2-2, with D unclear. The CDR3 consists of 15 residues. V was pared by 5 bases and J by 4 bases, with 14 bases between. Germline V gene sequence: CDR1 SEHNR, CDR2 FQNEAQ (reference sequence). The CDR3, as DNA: TGTGCCAGCAGCCCCCTAAAATCTTCCACCGGGGAGCTGTTTTTT. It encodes CASSPLKSSTGELFF.

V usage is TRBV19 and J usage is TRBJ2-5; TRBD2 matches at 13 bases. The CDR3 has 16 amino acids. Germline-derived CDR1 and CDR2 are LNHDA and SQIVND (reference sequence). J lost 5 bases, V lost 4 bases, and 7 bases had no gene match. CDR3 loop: CASSSRLAGGRETQYF. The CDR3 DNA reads TGTGCCAGTAGTAGCCGACTAGCGGGAGGTCGGGAGACCCAGTACTTC.

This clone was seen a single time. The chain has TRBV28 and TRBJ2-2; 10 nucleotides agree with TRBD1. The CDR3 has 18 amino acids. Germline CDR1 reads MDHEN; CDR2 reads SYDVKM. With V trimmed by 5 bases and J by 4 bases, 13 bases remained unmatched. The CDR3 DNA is TGTGCCAGCAGTGTTCCGGGACAGGGGACCTTCGGCACCGGGGAGCTGTTTTTT. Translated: CASSVPGQGTFGTGELFF.

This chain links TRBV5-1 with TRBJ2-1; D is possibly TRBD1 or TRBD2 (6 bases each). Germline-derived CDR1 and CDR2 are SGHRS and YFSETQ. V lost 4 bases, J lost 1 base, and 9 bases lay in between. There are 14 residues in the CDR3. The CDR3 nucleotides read TGCGCCAGCAGCCGCGGGACATCCTACAATGAGCAGTTCTTC. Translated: CASSRGTSYNEQFF.

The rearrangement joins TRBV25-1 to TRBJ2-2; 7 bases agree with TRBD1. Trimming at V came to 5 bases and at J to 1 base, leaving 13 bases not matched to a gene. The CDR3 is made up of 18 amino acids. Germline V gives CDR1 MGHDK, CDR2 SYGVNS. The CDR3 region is CASSPPITGVVNTGELFF. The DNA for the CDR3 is TGTGCCAGCAGTCCACCTATTACAGGGGTGGTGAACACCGGGGAGCTGTTTTTT.

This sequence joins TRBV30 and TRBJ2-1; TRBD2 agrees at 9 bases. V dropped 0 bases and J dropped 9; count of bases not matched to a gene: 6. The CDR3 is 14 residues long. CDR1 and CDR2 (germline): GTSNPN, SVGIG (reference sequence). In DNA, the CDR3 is TGTGCCTGGAGTGTAACACTAGCGGGCGGTGAGCAGTTCTTC. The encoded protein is CAWSVTLAGGEQFF.

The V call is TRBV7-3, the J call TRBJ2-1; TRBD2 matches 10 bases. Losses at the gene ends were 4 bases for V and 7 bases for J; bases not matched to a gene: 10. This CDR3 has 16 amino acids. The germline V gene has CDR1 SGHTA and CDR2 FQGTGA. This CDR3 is CASSSVAGGVRNEQFF. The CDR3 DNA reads TGTGCCAGCAGCTCCGTAGCGGGAGGAGTACGAAATGAGCAGTTCTTC.

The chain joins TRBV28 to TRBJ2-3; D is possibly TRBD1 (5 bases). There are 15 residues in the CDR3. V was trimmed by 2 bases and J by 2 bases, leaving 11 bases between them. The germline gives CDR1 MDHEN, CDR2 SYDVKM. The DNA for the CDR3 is TGTGCCAGCAGTTTACCCCGGACACTCACAGATACGCAGTATTTT. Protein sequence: CASSLPRTLTDTQYF.

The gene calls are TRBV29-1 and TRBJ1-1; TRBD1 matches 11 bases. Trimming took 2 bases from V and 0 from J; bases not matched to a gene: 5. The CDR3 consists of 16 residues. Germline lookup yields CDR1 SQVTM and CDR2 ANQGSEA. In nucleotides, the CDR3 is TGCAGCGTTGAACTTTGGGACAGGGGGATGAACACTGAAGCTTTCTTT. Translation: CSVELWDRGMNTEAFF.

As DNA, the CDR3 is TGCGCCAGCGGAACCGGGACAACACCCTACGAGCAGTACTTC. Its protein product is CASGTGTTPYEQYF. The rearrangement uses TRBV5-1 and TRBJ2-7; tentative D call: TRBD1 (6 bases). Trimming removed 7 bases at V and 2 bases at J, with 16 bases between. The CDR3 has 14 residues. CDR1 is SGHRS, CDR2 YFSETQ, per germline.

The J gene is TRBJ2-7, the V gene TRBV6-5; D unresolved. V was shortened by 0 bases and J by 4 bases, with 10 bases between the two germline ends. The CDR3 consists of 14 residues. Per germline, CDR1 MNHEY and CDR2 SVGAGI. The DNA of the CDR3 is TGTGCCAGCAGTTACTCCGGCAGATCTTACGAGCAGTACTTC. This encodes CASSYSGRSYEQYF.

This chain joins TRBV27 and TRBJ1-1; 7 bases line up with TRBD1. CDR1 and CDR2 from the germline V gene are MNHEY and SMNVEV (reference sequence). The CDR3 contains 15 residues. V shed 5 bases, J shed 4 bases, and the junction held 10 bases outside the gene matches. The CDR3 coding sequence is TGTGCCAGCAGTCACCGACAGGGTCGAGGCACTGAAGCTTTCTTT. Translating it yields CASSHRQGRGTEAFF.